The T cell receptor beta chain under discussion was sequenced for a study of cytomegalovirus exposure and HLA in healthy donors. Regarding this clone: Its target is not known.

The CDR3 sequence is 14 residues long. The germline V gene has CDR1 SEHNR and CDR2 FQNEAQ (reference sequence). V lost 7 bases to trimming and J lost 7 bases, with 20 bases between them. Study conclusions and caveats: The authors later found TCR association rates varying by HLA locus, with DRB1 most and HLA-C fewest. Some segments of the V type, notably TRBV6-2 and TRBV6-3, were excluded as indistinguishable. In vitro data verified a few CMV-associated chains as specific for CMV antigens. Analysis performed later showed TCR beta chains linked to HLA being more clonally expanded than equally common others.

13 Jbeta primers and 60 Vbeta primers were used for the PCR. Profiled with immunoSEQ multiplex PCR; TCRdb holds only in-frame clones, not every one. The table shows about 160,000 clones, with roughly 80% occurring only once. Sequencing was carried out using PBMCs. The chain joins TRBV7-9 to TRBJ2-7, with D perhaps matching TRBD2 (6 bases). This sequence was found in a man aged 50-60 years in good health and CMV-seropositive. The DNA of the CDR3 is TGTGCCAGCATCCTCGGGACTGACCCTAGGGAGCAGTACTTC. Its translation: CASILGTDPREQYF.